This TCR beta chain was profiled in a study of cytomegalovirus exposure and HLA in healthy donors. Details on this clone: Its antigen is still unknown.

General study findings and limits: Most of the TCR beta V segments (in an earlier analysis) were productive either about 87% or about 30% of the time. In vitro, three CMV-associated chains proved specific for CMV antigens.

The PCR had 60 Vbeta and 13 Jbeta primers. Measured with immunoSEQ multiplex PCR; TCRdb has only the in-frame clones, and not every one. The sample includes some 48,000 clones. Trimming at V came to 4 bases and at J to 3 bases, leaving 4 bases not matched to a gene. This CDR3 has 14 amino acids. Germline CDR1 is SGHNT and CDR2 is YYREEE (reference sequence). Sampled while nominally healthy, donors likely had unrecorded immune exposures. This clonotype was obtained from a male donor in good health and CMV-seropositive. The chain carries TRBV5-4 and TRBJ1-1; 9 bases match TRBD1. Sequencing used PBMCs. The CDR3 spells CASSPGQGYTEAFF. CDR3 DNA sequence: TGTGCCAGCAGCCCGGGACAGGGATACACTGAAGCTTTCTTT.